Listed here are 21 T cell receptor beta chains from one sample, sequenced in a study of cytomegalovirus exposure and HLA in healthy donors (dated by TCRdb to about 2017). The receptor library was made with the immunoSEQ multiplex PCR assay. For the multiplex PCR, a mixture combining 60 forward primers for TCR Vbeta segments and 13 reverse primers for TCR Jbeta segments was used. As stored in TCRdb, this immuneACCESS dataset retains in-frame rearrangements with V and J assigned. A fraction of the clones does not appear; measured against another copy, unresolved V genes explain less than half of the discrepancy, and the remainder lacks a known reason. The sample data list 150,000 to 200,000 clones, and over 70% of these were observed just once. About 3% of the sample lies in the top ten. Sequencing was carried out using PBMCs. Receptors were obtained from a male donor in good health and CMV-seronegative.

This clone showed up just once. The V and J genes are TRBV5-1 and TRBJ1-1; TRBD1 might be the D (6 bases). The CDR3 is 18 residues long. The germline CDR1 and CDR2 sequences are SGHRS and YFSETQ. The ends were cut back, 2 bases at V and 0 bases at J, with 20 bases in the middle. The CDR3 coding sequence is TGCGCCAGCAGCTTAGCCCCTGGACAGCAAGATATGAACACTGAAGCTTTCTTT. Encoded protein: CASSLAPGQQDMNTEAFF.

The J gene is TRBJ2-2, the V gene TRBV7-9; 9 bases agree with TRBD1. The V and J ends lost 5 bases and 6 bases, in that order; junction bases with no gene match: 13. Germline assignment: CDR1 SEHNR and CDR2 FQNEAQ (reference sequence). The CDR3 loop spans 17 amino acids. This chain's CDR3 is CASSTKPDRGESGELFF. The CDR3 DNA sequence: TGTGCCAGCAGCACAAAGCCGGACAGGGGAGAGTCCGGGGAGCTGTTTTTT.

The chain uses TRBV11-2 and TRBJ2-3, with 11 bases aligning to TRBD2. The germline V gene has CDR1 SGHAT and CDR2 FQNNGV. The CDR3 extends over 16 amino acids. V lost 2 bases to trimming and J lost 5 bases; unmatched junction nucleotides: 6. This chain's CDR3 is CASSLLSGGGGDTQYF. The DNA for the CDR3 is TGTGCCAGCAGCTTACTTAGCGGGGGGGGTGGAGATACGCAGTATTTT.

V gene TRBV28 combines with J gene TRBJ2-5, with TRBD2 as a possible D gene (5 bases). V lost 6 bases and J lost 7, with 18 bases in between. The germline V gene has CDR1 MDHEN and CDR2 SYDVKM. The CDR3 has 14 amino acids. CDR3 protein: CASSPIRGARTQYF. CDR3 nucleotides: TGTGCCAGCAGCCCGATCCGGGGTGCGAGGACCCAGTACTTC. Together with reference TRBV28 and TRBJ2-5, the CDR3 gives the full variable domain: DVKVTQSSRYLVKRTGEKVFLECVQDMDHENMFWYRQDPGLGLRLIYFSYDVKMKEKGDIPEGYSVSREKKERFSLILESASTNQTSMYLCASSPIRGARTQYFGPGTRLLVL.

This chain connects TRBV4-1 to TRBJ2-1; 11 bases line up with TRBD2. The ends lost 1 base at V and 5 bases at J; junction bases unmatched: 7. This CDR3 is 17 amino acids long. CDR1 and CDR2 from the germline V gene are MGHRA and YSYEKL. CDR3 loop: CASSQGRASGRHNEQFF. CDR3 nucleotide sequence: TGCGCCAGCAGCCAAGGCCGTGCTAGCGGGAGGCACAATGAGCAGTTCTTC.

This chain uses TRBV5-1 with TRBJ2-5, with D perhaps TRBD2 (5 bases). Germline V CDR1 and CDR2: SGHRS, YFSETQ. This CDR3 region has 13 residues. The V end was cut by 9 bases, the J end by 2 bases, with 14 bases between. As DNA, the CDR3 is TGCGCCACCCGGACTTCGACACAAGAGACCCAGTACTTC. Protein sequence: CATRTSTQETQYF. The full variable domain, rest sourced from reference TRBV5-1 and TRBJ2-5, is KAGVTQTPRYLIKTRGQQVTLSCSPISGHRSVSWYQQTPGQGLQFLFEYFSETQRNKGNFPGRFSGRQFSNSRSEMNVSTLELGDSALYLCATRTSTQETQYFGPGTRLLVL.

The chain carries TRBV5-1 and TRBJ2-1; 13 positions match TRBD2. The CDR3 is 17 amino acids. V was clipped by 4 bases and J by 0 bases; unmatched bases: 4. Germline-derived CDR1 and CDR2 are SGHRS and YFSETQ. The CDR3 nucleotides read TGCGCCAGCAGCCCCCGGACTAGCGGGAGCTCCTACAATGAGCAGTTCTTC. This encodes CASSPRTSGSSYNEQFF.

J is TRBJ2-7 and V is TRBV6-5, with 10 bases fitting TRBD1. After removal of 5 bases from V and 3 bases from J, the junction contained 7 bases not matched to a gene. Per germline, CDR1 MNHEY and CDR2 SVGAGI. The CDR3 runs 15 residues. CDR3 amino acids: CASSPRQGAIYEQYF. As DNA, the CDR3 is TGTGCCAGCAGTCCTCGACAGGGGGCTATCTACGAGCAGTACTTC.

V is TRBV7-9 and J is TRBJ2-7; D is unclear. The V and J ends lost 5 bases and 3 bases respectively, with 14 bases between them. Germline CDR1 and CDR2: SEHNR and FQNEAQ (reference sequence). The CDR3 runs 14 residues. This CDR3 is CASSPPTRSYEQYF. CDR3 nucleotide sequence: TGTGCCAGCAGCCCTCCCACAAGGAGCTACGAGCAGTACTTC. Based on the CDR3 plus reference TRBV7-9 and TRBJ2-7, the full variable domain is DTGVSQNPRHKITKRGQNVTFRCDPISEHNRLYWYRQTLGQGPEFLTYFQNEAQLEKSRLLSDRFSAERPKGSFSTLEIQRTEQGDSAMYLCASSPPTRSYEQYFGPGTRLTVT.

V is TRBV7-6 and J is TRBJ2-1; 9 nucleotides match TRBD2. The germline CDR1 and CDR2 sequences are SGHVS and FNYEAQ. The V gene end was trimmed by 1 base and the J gene end by 5 bases; junction bases not matched to a gene: 3. The CDR3 loop spans 15 amino acids. The CDR3 nucleotides read TGTGCCAGCAGCTTAGTTAGCGGGGGAGACAATGAGCAGTTCTTC. Amino acid sequence: CASSLVSGGDNEQFF.

The chain has TRBV5-4 and TRBJ2-6; a possible D gene is TRBD2 (6 bases). Between the trimmed V and J ends, which lost 2 bases and 1 base, there was a span of 13 bases. The germline gives CDR1 SGHNT, CDR2 YYREEE (reference sequence). CDR3 size: 17 residues. The CDR3 nucleotides read TGTGCCAGCAGCTTCGGCGGGGCAGGATCTGGGGCCAACGTCCTGACTTTC. Protein: CASSFGGAGSGANVLTF.

Only one count was recorded for this clone. The chain employs TRBV29-1 and TRBJ1-1; 7 bases match TRBD1. With 7 bases clipped from V and 3 bases from J, the junction kept 5 bases outside the gene matches. Germline V gene data show CDR1 as SQVTM and CDR2 as ANQGSEA. The length of the CDR3 is 12 residues. CDR3 coding DNA: TGCAGCGCCGTAGACAGGGACACTGAAGCTTTCTTT. As protein: CSAVDRDTEAFF.

This clone was seen only a few times. V is TRBV21-1 and J is TRBJ2-3; the DNA was not compared with TRBD1, the D call given in the table. TRBV21-1 is deemed a pseudogene. The CDR3 extends over 15 amino acids. CDR3 in amino acids: CASSKGTGGTDTQYF. The DNA of the CDR3 is TGTGCCAGCAGCAAGGGGACAGGGGGAACAGATACGCAGTATTTT.

The rearrangement links TRBV28 to TRBJ1-5, with 8 bases that match TRBD1. The V gene's germline CDR1 is MDHEN and CDR2 SYDVKM. This CDR3 has 15 amino acids. Losses at the gene ends were 7 bases for V and 1 base for J; bases not matched to a gene: 6. The CDR3 spells CASTPDRGSNQPQHF. In DNA, the CDR3 is TGTGCCAGCACCCCAGACAGGGGCAGCAATCAGCCCCAGCATTTT.

This chain links TRBV4-3 with TRBJ1-4; D not resolved. CDR3 length: 16 amino acids. In germline, CDR1 is LGHNA, CDR2 YSLEER. V gave up 0 bases and J gave up 7 bases, with 15 bases separating them. In DNA, the CDR3 is TGCGCCAGCAGCCAAGATTTTAGCCCCGAGGGTGAAAAACTGTTTTTT. It specifies CASSQDFSPEGEKLFF.

The V and J genes are TRBV7-2 and TRBJ2-7; the match to TRBD1 covers 9 bases. Germline CDR1 SGHTA, CDR2 FQGNSA. The CDR3 has 13 residues. With V trimmed by 7 bases and J by 3 bases, 4 bases remained unmatched. The CDR3 region is CASTGGQGYEQYF. The CDR3 nucleotides are TGTGCCAGCACCGGGGGACAGGGCTACGAGCAGTACTTC. Complete variable domain (other parts from reference TRBV7-2 and TRBJ2-7): GAGVSQSPSNKVTEKGKDVELRCDPISGHTALYWYRQSLGQGLEFLIYFQGNSAPDKSGLPSDRFSAERTGGSVSTLTIQRTQQEDSAVYLCASTGGQGYEQYFGPGTRLTVT.

This clone was seen a handful of times. Additional DNA sequences in this sample encode the identical CDR3. The rearrangement links TRBV7-9 to TRBJ1-5; 7 bases align to TRBD1. Germline V gene sequence: CDR1 SEHNR, CDR2 FQNEAQ (reference sequence). This CDR3 spans 14 amino acids. Trimming cost V 5 bases and J 4 bases; bases outside gene matches: 5. CDR3 in amino acids: CASSPGTDNQPQHF. CDR3 nucleotide sequence: TGTGCCAGCAGCCCGGGGACAGATAATCAGCCCCAGCATTTT.

J is TRBJ2-7 and V is TRBV29-1; D remains ambiguous. Between the trimmed V and J ends, which lost 6 bases and 0 bases, there was a span of 12 bases. The germline gives CDR1 SQVTM, CDR2 ANQGSEA. CDR3 size: 13 residues. CDR3 amino acids: CSVDTSSSYEQYF. The CDR3 bases are TGCAGCGTCGACACCTCGAGCTCCTACGAGCAGTACTTC.

This clone was seen just once. J is TRBJ2-7 and V is TRBV7-8, with D perhaps matching TRBD1 (5 bases). This CDR3 region has 14 residues. Per germline, CDR1 SGHVS and CDR2 FQNEAQ. The V gene lost 5 bases and the J gene lost 0 bases, with 11 bases spanning the gap. DNA of the CDR3: TGTGCCAGCAGCCCGGACATCAACTCCTACGAGCAGTACTTC. The encoded protein is CASSPDINSYEQYF.

The V gene is TRBV4-1, the J gene TRBJ1-2; the match to TRBD1 covers 8 bases. V lost 2 bases to trimming and J lost 3 bases; unmatched junction nucleotides: 5. This CDR3 has 15 amino acids. Germline lookup yields CDR1 MGHRA and CDR2 YSYEKL. This CDR3 reads CASSQFNRGDYGYTF. The CDR3, as DNA: TGCGCCAGCAGCCAATTTAACAGGGGGGACTATGGCTACACCTTC.

The chain carries TRBV19 and TRBJ2-2, with a weak D call TRBD2 (6 bases). The CDR3 spans 16 residues. Germline V CDR1 and CDR2: LNHDA, SQIVND (reference sequence). Trimming stripped 6 bases from V and 1 base from J, with 15 bases between. The CDR3: CASRQSPGRNTGELFF. In nucleotides, the CDR3 is TGTGCCAGTAGACAATCGCCCGGGAGGAACACCGGGGAGCTGTTTTTT.